One and the same sample provided the 30 T cell receptor beta chains below, sequenced in a study of shared clonotypes between healthy human individuals. Clones were sequenced by immunoSEQ multiplex PCR, and TCRdb holds only the in-frame ones, with some missing. The data show 600,000 to 750,000 clones, 72% seen once. The sequenced material came from memory CD4+ T cells sorted from blood. Sample subset: CD45RA-negative fraction. These receptors came from a woman aged 25 to 39 in good health.

The rearrangement links TRBV11-3 to TRBJ2-2; 7 nucleotides match TRBD1. Trimming took 2 bases from V and 7 from J; bases not matched to a gene: 4. CDR1 SGHNT and CDR2 YENEEA come from the germline V gene. This CDR3 is built from 14 residues. CDR3 residues: CASSLIQGFGELFF. The CDR3 bases are TGTGCCAGCAGCTTAATACAGGGGTTCGGGGAGCTGTTTTTT.

The chain recombines TRBV19 with TRBJ1-1; D gene unclear. The V end was cut by 5 bases, the J end by 6 bases, with 16 bases between. CDR1 LNHDA and CDR2 SQIVND come from the germline V gene (reference sequence). This CDR3 is built from 14 residues. The CDR3 DNA sequence: TGTGCCAGTAGTTCCGGGTCCGGTCTTTCTGAAGCTTTCTTT. This translates into CASSSGSGLSEAFF.

This clone was seen at least ten times. The chain combines TRBV29-1 with TRBJ2-1; D remains ambiguous. Trimming shortened V by 5 bases and J by 7 bases, and 18 bases separated the two germline ends. The CDR3 sequence is 14 residues long. Per the germline V gene, CDR1 is SQVTM and CDR2 is ANQGSEA. The DNA for the CDR3 is TGCAGCGTTTTAGGGAAATCAGGTGGGAATGAGCAGTTCTTC. This encodes CSVLGKSGGNEQFF.

The gene calls are TRBV13 and TRBJ2-5, with D perhaps matching TRBD2 (5 bases). Trimming shortened V by 2 bases and J by 5 bases, and 9 bases separated the two germline ends. Germline lookup yields CDR1 PRHDT and CDR2 FYEKMQ (reference sequence). The CDR3 totals 13 residues. CDR3 nucleotides: TGTGCCAGCAGCTTACGGGGAGCTGAGACCCAGTACTTC. It codes for CASSLRGAETQYF. Full variable domain (remainder filled in from reference TRBV13 and TRBJ2-5): AAGVIQSPRHLIKEKRETATLKCYPIPRHDTVYWYQQGPGQDPQFLISFYEKMQSDKGSIPDRFSAQQFSDYHSELNMSSLELGDSALYFCASSLRGAETQYFGPGTRLLVL.

CDR3 in amino acids: CASSDSGRSSYNEQFF. The DNA for the CDR3 is TGTGCCAGCAGTGACAGCGGGAGGAGCTCCTACAATGAGCAGTTCTTC. This sequence joins TRBV6-4 and TRBJ2-1; 9 positions match TRBD2. CDR3 length equals 16 residues. With V trimmed by 2 bases and J by 0 bases, 2 bases remained unmatched. CDR1 MRHNA and CDR2 SNTAGT come from the germline V gene.

For this clone: A much more abundant neighbour one base away suggests this may be a read error. This sequence joins TRBV27 and TRBJ1-5; D is unclear. Between the trimmed V and J ends, which lost 2 bases and 5 bases, there was a span of 10 bases. CDR3 size: 14 residues. The germline V gene has CDR1 MNHEY and CDR2 SMNVEV (reference sequence). CDR3 loop: CASSLGGFDQPQHF. CDR3 in DNA: TGTGCCAGCAGTTTAGGAGGGTTTGATCAGCCCCAGCATTTT.

This rearrangement joins TRBV6-6 to TRBJ1-4; 7 nucleotides line up with TRBD1. The CDR3 covers 15 residues. With 0 bases clipped from V and 8 bases from J, the junction kept 6 bases outside the gene matches. The germline CDR1 and CDR2 sequences are MNHNY and SVGAGI (reference sequence). Here the CDR3 DNA reads TGTGCCAGCAGTTACTCCGAGACAGGGTGGGAAAAACTGTTTTTT. It encodes CASSYSETGWEKLFF.

The chain combines TRBV13 with TRBJ1-1; 8 positions agree with TRBD1. CDR1 is PRHDT, CDR2 FYEKMQ, per germline (reference sequence). CDR3 length equals 13 residues. The trim removed 4 bases at V and 5 bases at J, leaving 3 bases unmatched. The CDR3 sequence is CASSSQGGTEAFF. The CDR3 nucleotides are TGTGCCAGCAGCTCACAGGGGGGGACTGAAGCTTTCTTT.

The J gene is TRBJ2-3, the V gene TRBV19, with 7 bases identical to TRBD1. The CDR3 extends over 15 amino acids. V lost 5 bases to trimming and J lost 0 bases; unmatched junction nucleotides: 5. Per germline, CDR1 LNHDA and CDR2 SQIVND (reference sequence). The CDR3 sequence is CASSARDSSTDTQYF. As DNA, the CDR3 is TGTGCCAGTAGTGCCCGGGACAGTAGCACAGATACGCAGTATTTT.

This chain uses TRBV7-9 with TRBJ1-2; no clear D gene. Between the trimmed V and J ends, which lost 5 bases and 0 bases, there was a span of 10 bases. Per the germline V gene, CDR1 is SEHNR and CDR2 is FQNEAQ (reference sequence). This CDR3 has 14 residues. The CDR3 region has the DNA TGTGCCAGCAGCCCGCTGACACCTAACTATGGCTACACCTTC. Its protein product is CASSPLTPNYGYTF.

Only a few counts were recorded for this clone. The chain is built from TRBV6-1 and TRBJ2-5; D unresolved. Germline V gene sequence: CDR1 MNHNS, CDR2 SASEGT. The CDR3 length is 13 residues. With 1 base removed from V and 3 bases from J, the gap between germline ends came to 6 bases. As DNA, the CDR3 is TGTGCCAGCAGTGAAGTTACCGAAGAGACCCAGTACTTC. As protein: CASSEVTEETQYF.

This chain uses TRBV6-5 with TRBJ1-1; 8 bases fit TRBD1. This CDR3 spans 12 amino acids. Germline loops: CDR1 MNHEY, CDR2 SVGAGI. J was trimmed by 9 bases and V by 5 bases; bases with no gene match: 5. The CDR3, as DNA: TGTGCCAGCAGTCTGGACAGGGCCAAAGCTTTCTTT. It codes for CASSLDRAKAFF.

This clone has ten or more counts. This chain connects TRBV7-6 to TRBJ1-4; D may be TRBD1 (6 bases). Germline assignment: CDR1 SGHVS and CDR2 FNYEAQ. Trimming shortened V by 2 bases and J by 7 bases, and 17 bases separated the two germline ends. The CDR3 spans 16 residues. DNA for the CDR3: TGTGCCAGCAGCTTAACACCCGGCAGGGGACGTGAAAAACTGTTTTTT. Translation: CASSLTPGRGREKLFF.

This clone appeared a few times. V usage is TRBV28 and J usage is TRBJ1-1; possible D gene TRBD1, 6 bases. Germline V gene lookup returns CDR1 MDHEN and CDR2 SYDVKM. V lost 6 bases, J lost 3 bases, and 17 bases lay in between. CDR3 length: 15 residues. The CDR3 spells CASSTAGGGYTEAFF. CDR3 coding DNA: TGTGCCAGCAGCACGGCGGGAGGGGGTTACACTGAAGCTTTCTTT.

The chain employs TRBV7-8 and TRBJ2-7; tentative D call: TRBD2 (6 bases). V was cut by 0 bases and J by 3 bases, with 9 bases left in between. CDR3 length: 14 residues. CDR1 is SGHVS, CDR2 FQNEAQ, per germline. The CDR3 loop reads CASSLAREDYEQYF. The CDR3 region has the DNA TGTGCCAGCAGCTTAGCAAGGGAGGACTACGAGCAGTACTTC.

The rearrangement links TRBV28 to TRBJ2-3; TRBD1 matches 7 bases. V gave up 7 bases and J gave up 4 bases; unmatched junction bases: 8. Germline CDR1 is MDHEN and CDR2 is SYDVKM. CDR3 length equals 14 residues. CDR3 in amino acids: CASNLRQGADTQYF. For the CDR3, the DNA is TGTGCCAGCAATCTTAGACAGGGAGCAGATACGCAGTATTTT.

This clone was recorded a few times. V is TRBV28 and J is TRBJ2-7; D possibly corresponds to TRBD1 (5 bases). V dropped 5 bases and J dropped 7 bases, with 12 bases sitting between them. The CDR3 has 12 residues. The germline gives CDR1 MDHEN, CDR2 SYDVKM. CDR3 loop: CASSTSGWEQYF. The CDR3 nucleotides are TGTGCCAGCAGTACCTCAGGGTGGGAGCAGTACTTC.

This clone came up many times. The chain combines TRBV11-2 with TRBJ1-2, with D perhaps TRBD1 (6 bases). Trimming shortened V by 3 bases and J by 4 bases, and 15 bases separated the two germline ends. CDR1 and CDR2 (germline): SGHAT, FQNNGV. This CDR3 has 15 amino acids. The DNA for the CDR3 is TGTGCCAGCAGCTTCTCACGGGGGGCAAGCTATGGCTACACCTTC. This sequence encodes CASSFSRGASYGYTF.

This clone was counted a few times. The chain has TRBV5-6 and TRBJ1-1; perhaps TRBD1 as D (6 bases). CDR3 size: 15 residues. The V gene lost 3 bases and the J gene lost 1 base, with 13 bases spanning the gap. Germline V gene data show CDR1 as SGHDT and CDR2 as YYEEEE. The CDR3 loop reads CASSSKTGWNTEAFF. The CDR3 DNA reads TGTGCCAGCAGCTCAAAAACAGGGTGGAACACTGAAGCTTTCTTT.

The chain has TRBV28 and TRBJ2-7; TRBD1 matches at 9 bases. CDR3 length: 14 amino acids. V dropped 6 bases and J dropped 7; count of bases not matched to a gene: 10. Per germline, CDR1 MDHEN and CDR2 SYDVKM. The CDR3 DNA sequence: TGTGCCAGCAGGCCCGGGACAGGGCTTGGAGAGCAGTACTTC. As protein: CASRPGTGLGEQYF.

CDR3 coding DNA: TGTGCCAGCAAGCCGGGACAGGGAGCTAACTATGGCTACACCTTC. Its translation: CASKPGQGANYGYTF. The V gene is TRBV6-4, the J gene TRBJ1-2, with TRBD1 matching 9 bases. CDR1 is MRHNA and CDR2 is SNTAGT in the germline V gene. J gave up 0 bases and V 7 bases, and 6 bases lay outside the gene matches. This CDR3 is built from 15 residues.

V is TRBV2 and J is TRBJ1-2; 8 nucleotides align to TRBD1. The CDR3 loop spans 14 amino acids. The J segment lost 5 bases and the V segment lost 4 bases, leaving 6 bases of the junction unmatched. Germline V lookup: CDR1 SNHLY, CDR2 FYNNEI. CDR3: CASSGLQGVYGYTF. CDR3 nucleotides: TGTGCCAGCAGTGGGCTACAGGGGGTGTATGGCTACACCTTC. The full variable domain, rest sourced from reference TRBV2 and TRBJ1-2, is EPEVTQTPSHQVTQMGQEVILRCVPISNHLYFYWYRQILGQKVEFLVSFYNNEISEKSEIFDDQFSVERPDGSNFTLKIRSTKLEDSAMYFCASSGLQGVYGYTFGSGTRLTVV.

CDR3 nucleotide sequence: TGTGCCAGCAGCTTAGTGGCCCCGGGACTAGGCTCCAATGAGCAGTTCTTC. This translates into CASSLVAPGLGSNEQFF. The chain has TRBV11-3 and TRBJ2-1; 8 bases align to TRBD2. CDR1 and CDR2 from the germline V gene are SGHNT and YENEEA. This CDR3 has 17 residues. The trim removed 1 base at V and 6 bases at J, leaving 11 bases unmatched.

This clone has only one observation. The gene calls are TRBV10-3 and TRBJ2-1, with TRBD2 identical over 11 bases. Trimming at V came to 3 bases and at J to 14 bases, leaving 12 bases not matched to a gene. This CDR3 comprises 15 residues. Germline V CDR1 and CDR2: ENHRY, SYGVKD. The CDR3 region is CAISERVVAGGGEFF. Written as DNA, the CDR3 is TGTGCCATCAGTGAAAGGGTGGTAGCGGGAGGGGGTGAGTTCTTC.

The genes are TRBV6-5 and TRBJ2-1; 11 bases agree with TRBD1. Trimming at V came to 10 bases and at J to 9 bases, leaving 8 bases not matched to a gene. Germline-derived CDR1 and CDR2 are MNHEY and SVGAGI. This CDR3 contains 13 residues. DNA of the CDR3: TGTGCCACCACCCGGGACAGGGGGGGTGAGCAGTTCTTC. Translated, it gives CATTRDRGGEQFF.

This clone was found a few times. This chain joins TRBV2 and TRBJ2-5, with D perhaps TRBD1 (8 bases). The CDR3 consists of 15 residues. Germline V gene data show CDR1 as SNHLY and CDR2 as FYNNEI. V was pared by 5 bases and J by 7 bases, with 20 bases between. The CDR3 region has the DNA TGTGCCAGCAGTCCGCGGGGGACAGGAGGCGGGACCCAGTACTTC. Protein product: CASSPRGTGGGTQYF.

A note on this clone: Possible read error: a much larger clone is one base away. The sample holds other DNA sequences that translate to the same CDR3. V gene TRBV7-2 combines with J gene TRBJ2-1, with D unresolved. The length of the CDR3 is 14 residues. Deletions cut 1 base from V and 3 bases from J, with 7 bases between. Germline assignment: CDR1 SGHTA and CDR2 FQGNSA. CDR3 DNA sequence: TGTGCCAGCAGCTTAGATTCAAGCTACAATGAGCAGTTCTTC. Translation gives CASSLDSSYNEQFF. The full variable domain, rest sourced from reference TRBV7-2 and TRBJ2-1, is GAGVSQSPSNKVTEKGKDVELRCDPISGHTALYWYRQSLGQGLEFLIYFQGNSAPDKSGLPSDRFSAERTGGSVSTLTIQRTQQEDSAVYLCASSLDSSYNEQFFGPGTRLTVL.

The chain couples TRBV18 to TRBJ2-7, with D perhaps TRBD2 (6 bases). The CDR3 runs 13 residues. The V gene lost 5 bases and the J gene lost 3 bases, with 11 bases spanning the gap. Germline V gene sequence: CDR1 KGHSH, CDR2 LQKENI. The CDR3 loop reads CASSAGLGYEQYF. The DNA of the CDR3 is TGTGCCAGCTCAGCGGGACTCGGCTACGAGCAGTACTTC.

This rearrangement joins TRBV9 to TRBJ2-1; D gene uncertain. Germline V gene data show CDR1 as SGDLS and CDR2 as YYNGEE. This CDR3 spans 15 amino acids. The V end lost 0 bases, the J end lost 4 bases, and 11 bases lay between the germline ends. CDR3 nucleotides: TGTGCCAGCAGCGTAGCCCCCGGATTGTACAATGAGCAGTTCTTC. It encodes CASSVAPGLYNEQFF.

The chain recombines TRBV9 with TRBJ1-5; D is unresolved. The CDR3 runs 15 residues. Germline V gives CDR1 SGDLS, CDR2 YYNGEE. Trimming shortened V by 4 bases and J by 2 bases, and 13 bases separated the two germline ends. The CDR3 here is CASSLGVSRNQPQHF. The CDR3 DNA reads TGTGCCAGCAGCCTGGGTGTATCCCGCAATCAGCCCCAGCATTTT.